Below, 21 T cell receptor beta chains from the same sample are listed, as sequenced in a study of beta chain features in type 1 diabetes. Findings and limits, study-wide: Researchers report that Type 1 diabetes patients had moderately but significantly shorter TCRB CDR3s across all four CD4+ subsets.

No antigen is known for these receptors. The whole isolated RNA underwent reverse transcription, so sequencing captured expressed TCRB transcripts. Produced via immunoSEQ multiplex PCR; TCRdb's table is partial and in-frame only. The sample yields roughly 180,000 clones, almost 8% seen once. The sequencing input was central memory CD4+ T cells from blood. These TCRs come from a man between 18 and 29 years old with type 1 diabetes.

This clone occurred a few times. The chain links TRBV4-3 to TRBJ2-1; weak D call: TRBD1 (5 bases). V dropped 6 bases and J dropped 3 bases, with 12 bases sitting between them. Germline loops: CDR1 LGHNA, CDR2 YSLEER. This CDR3 spans 14 amino acids. In DNA, the CDR3 is TGCGCCAGCAGGCTAACGGACAACTACAATGAGCAGTTCTTC. Its translation is CASRLTDNYNEQFF.

The rearrangement uses TRBV30 and TRBJ1-1; 9 bases match TRBD1. The germline CDR1 and CDR2 sequences are GTSNPN and SVGIG (reference sequence). Trimming removed 4 bases from V and 8 bases from J; junction bases left unmatched: 11. CDR3 length equals 14 residues. CDR3 coding DNA: TGTGCCTGGATGAGGGACAGGGTTCGCCCCGAAGCTTTCTTT. Protein: CAWMRDRVRPEAFF. The full variable domain, with the rest looked up from reference TRBV30 and TRBJ1-1, is SQTIHQWPATLVQPVGSPLSLECTVEGTSNPNLYWYRQAAGRGLQLLFYSVGIGQISSEVPQNLSASRPQDRQFILSSKKLLLSDSGFYLCAWMRDRVRPEAFFGQGTRLTVV.

The table lists this clone with a few counts. In DNA, the CDR3 is TGTGCTAGTGGTTCGACGGCAGGGGTGAACACTGAAGCTTTCTTT. This translates into CASGSTAGVNTEAFF. This sequence joins TRBV12-5 and TRBJ1-1, with D possibly TRBD1 on 6 matching bases. Trimming took off 4 bases at V and 0 bases at J, with 12 bases between the two ends. CDR1 and CDR2 from the germline V gene are LGHNT and FRNRAP. This CDR3 has 15 amino acids.

This clone was detected a few times. V gene TRBV5-1 combines with J gene TRBJ2-1; 7 bases map to TRBD2. The CDR3 length is 14 residues. Germline V CDR1 and CDR2: SGHRS, YFSETQ. V lost 7 bases, J lost 5 bases, and 9 bases stayed unmatched. This CDR3 reads CASFRGGSDNEQFF. Written as DNA, the CDR3 is TGCGCCAGCTTTAGAGGCGGGAGTGACAATGAGCAGTTCTTC.

This rearrangement joins TRBV5-1 to TRBJ2-1, with a weak D call TRBD2 (5 bases). V gave up 1 base and J gave up 7 bases, with 9 bases separating them. CDR1 is SGHRS and CDR2 is YFSETQ in the germline V gene. This CDR3 has 13 amino acids. As DNA, the CDR3 is TGCGCCAGCAGCTTGTTGCCGGGGAATGAGCAGTTCTTC. This encodes CASSLLPGNEQFF. Combining the CDR3 with reference TRBV5-1 and TRBJ2-1 gives the whole variable domain KAGVTQTPRYLIKTRGQQVTLSCSPISGHRSVSWYQQTPGQGLQFLFEYFSETQRNKGNFPGRFSGRQFSNSRSEMNVSTLELGDSALYLCASSLLPGNEQFFGPGTRLTVL.

This clone was observed a handful of times. This chain connects TRBV6-6 to TRBJ1-1, with D unresolved. Trimming removed 8 bases at V and 4 bases at J, with 14 bases between. Per germline, CDR1 MNHNY and CDR2 SVGAGI (reference sequence). This CDR3 spans 13 amino acids. The CDR3 sequence: CASCSFSGTEAFF. The CDR3 region has the DNA TGTGCCAGCTGTTCTTTTTCGGGCACTGAAGCTTTCTTT.

This clone was observed many times. V gene TRBV2 combines with J gene TRBJ1-1; D possibly corresponds to TRBD1 (5 bases). Looked up from germline, CDR1 is SNHLY and CDR2 is FYNNEI. V dropped 6 bases and J dropped 1 base, with 9 bases sitting between them. This CDR3 spans 13 amino acids. CDR3 DNA: TGTGCCAGCAGGGTGGACACGAACACTGAAGCTTTCTTT. This encodes CASRVDTNTEAFF.

The chain uses TRBV18 and TRBJ2-1; D is perhaps TRBD2 (6 bases). The CDR3 runs 16 residues. CDR1 and CDR2 from the germline V gene are KGHSH and LQKENI. Between the trimmed V and J ends, which lost 3 bases and 3 bases, there was a span of 15 bases. The CDR3: CASSPIADPRYNEQFF. CDR3 DNA: TGTGCCAGCTCACCTATAGCGGATCCGCGCTACAATGAGCAGTTCTTC.

The chain is built from TRBV7-8 and TRBJ2-2, with TRBD1 matching over 9 bases. The CDR3 is 14 amino acids. Germline lookup yields CDR1 SGHVS and CDR2 FQNEAQ. V lost 5 bases and J lost 6; bases outside the gene matches: 4. The CDR3, as DNA: TGTGCCAGCAGCACGGGACAGGGCTCCGGGGAGCTGTTTTTT. Its translation: CASSTGQGSGELFF.

This sequence joins TRBV29-1 and TRBJ2-7, with TRBD1 identical over 7 bases. V dropped 5 bases and J dropped 4; count of bases not matched to a gene: 35. The V gene's germline CDR1 is SQVTM and CDR2 ANQGSEA. This CDR3 is built from 22 residues. The CDR3 spells CSVSLSWTTGQRGKGFRYEQYF. The CDR3 DNA reads as TGCAGCGTTAGCCTTTCGTGGACGACAGGGCAAAGGGGGAAGGGATTTCGTTACGAGCAGTACTTC.

This clone was detected only a few times. V gene TRBV29-1 combines with J gene TRBJ2-3; 7 bases line up with TRBD2. The CDR3 runs to 13 residues. CDR1 SQVTM and CDR2 ANQGSEA come from the germline V gene. Unmatched junction bases numbered 3, after V lost 1 base and J lost 5 bases. CDR3 in amino acids: CSVEVWGGDTQYF. CDR3 bases: TGCAGCGTTGAAGTCTGGGGGGGAGATACGCAGTATTTT.

The J gene is TRBJ2-3, the V gene TRBV7-2; 9 nucleotides match TRBD1. The CDR3 has 16 amino acids. Germline V gives CDR1 SGHTA, CDR2 FQGNSA. V lost 4 bases and J lost 2; bases outside the gene matches: 7. The CDR3 DNA reads TGTGCCAGCAGCTCAAGACAGGGGGTCCTCACAGATACGCAGTATTTT. It is translated as CASSSRQGVLTDTQYF.

This sequence joins TRBV7-6 and TRBJ2-2; a possible D gene is TRBD1 (5 bases). CDR3 length: 16 amino acids. Germline V lookup: CDR1 SGHVS, CDR2 FNYEAQ. Trimming shortened V by 1 base and J by 1 base, and 10 bases separated the two germline ends. Here the CDR3 DNA reads TGTGCCAGCAGCTTAGAACAGGCCATGAACACCGGGGAGCTGTTTTTT. It translates to CASSLEQAMNTGELFF. The complete variable domain, with remaining parts taken from reference TRBV7-6 and TRBJ2-2, reads GAGVSQSPRYKVTKRGQDVALRCDPISGHVSLYWYRQALGQGPEFLTYFNYEAQQDKSGLPNDRFSAERPEGSISTLTIQRTEQRDSAMYRCASSLEQAMNTGELFFGEGSRLTVL.

This clone has at least ten counts. This rearrangement joins TRBV30 to TRBJ2-1, with D possibly TRBD2 on 6 matching bases. The CDR3 covers 13 residues. The germline V gene has CDR1 GTSNPN and CDR2 SVGIG (reference sequence). Trimming removed 3 bases at V and 6 bases at J, with 12 bases between. The CDR3 sequence is CAWRTSNSNEQFF. For the CDR3, the DNA is TGTGCCTGGAGGACTAGTAACTCCAATGAGCAGTTCTTC.

This clone was seen a handful of times. The sample carries other DNA sequences with the same CDR3. The chain couples TRBV7-2 to TRBJ2-3; D perhaps matches TRBD1 (5 bases). The ends were cut back, 5 bases at V and 3 bases at J, with 6 bases in the middle. The CDR3 extends over 12 amino acids. Per germline, CDR1 SGHTA and CDR2 FQGNSA. CDR3 amino acids: CASSPGTDTQYF. For the CDR3, the DNA is TGTGCCAGCAGCCCAGGGACAGATACGCAGTATTTT.

The chain is built from TRBV27 and TRBJ2-7; 9 bases fit TRBD1. Trimming removed 5 bases from V and 0 bases from J; junction bases left unmatched: 5. This CDR3 comprises 15 residues. Germline lookup yields CDR1 MNHEY and CDR2 SMNVEV (reference sequence). In nucleotides, the CDR3 is TGTGCCAGCAGTCGGACAGGGGCAGGCTCCTACGAGCAGTACTTC. Protein: CASSRTGAGSYEQYF.

This clone was seen more than once but under ten times. V gene TRBV11-2 combines with J gene TRBJ2-1; possible D gene TRBD2, 7 bases. In germline, CDR1 is SGHAT, CDR2 FQNNGV. This CDR3 has 14 residues. V lost 11 bases, J lost 2 bases, and 16 bases lay in between. CDR3 coding DNA: TGTGCCGTCGGGGGCGGGAGTACCTACAATGAGCAGTTCTTC. This gives the protein CAVGGGSTYNEQFF. Full variable domain (remainder filled in from reference TRBV11-2 and TRBJ2-1): EAGVAQSPRYKIIEKRQSVAFWCNPISGHATLYWYQQILGQGPKLLIQFQNNGVVDDSQLPKDRFSAERLKGVDSTLKIQPAKLEDSAVYLCAVGGGSTYNEQFFGPGTRLTVL.

The chain joins TRBV7-2 to TRBJ2-5; 10 bases are shared with TRBD2. Germline assignment: CDR1 SGHTA and CDR2 FQGNSA. V shed 4 bases and J 5 bases; nucleotides not matched to a gene: 10. This CDR3 is 16 amino acids long. The CDR3: CASSSTASGGWETQYF. CDR3 DNA sequence: TGTGCCAGCAGCTCTACGGCTAGCGGGGGCTGGGAGACCCAGTACTTC.

Points on this clone: The same CDR3 also results from other DNA sequences found in this sample. The CDR3 loop reads CAWSGGETQYF. Here the CDR3 DNA reads TGTGCCTGGAGCGGTGGTGAGACCCAGTACTTC. The chain recombines TRBV30 with TRBJ2-5, with D hard to call. With 3 bases removed from V and 5 bases from J, the gap between germline ends came to 7 bases. This CDR3 region has 11 residues. The V gene's germline CDR1 is GTSNPN and CDR2 SVGIG (reference sequence).

This clone was seen more than once but under ten times. The J gene is TRBJ2-1, the V gene TRBV19; D might be TRBD2 (6 bases). This CDR3 comprises 19 residues. Germline V gene data show CDR1 as LNHDA and CDR2 as SQIVND (reference sequence). V was trimmed by 6 bases and J by 6 bases, leaving 30 bases between them. The CDR3 region has the DNA TGTGCCAGTAGCCGAAGGGCTCGTGGCCTGGCGGGGCCCACCAATGAGCAGTTCTTC. Its translation is CASSRRARGLAGPTNEQFF.

The gene calls are TRBV5-4 and TRBJ2-2, with D perhaps TRBD2 (6 bases). V shed 4 bases and J shed 9 bases, with 16 bases lying between them. The CDR3 consists of 14 residues. Germline V gene lookup returns CDR1 SGHNT and CDR2 YYREEE (reference sequence). Written as DNA, the CDR3 is TGTGCCAGCAGCACGGAGGGGATCGCCCGGGAGCTGTTTTTT. Translated, it gives CASSTEGIARELFF.